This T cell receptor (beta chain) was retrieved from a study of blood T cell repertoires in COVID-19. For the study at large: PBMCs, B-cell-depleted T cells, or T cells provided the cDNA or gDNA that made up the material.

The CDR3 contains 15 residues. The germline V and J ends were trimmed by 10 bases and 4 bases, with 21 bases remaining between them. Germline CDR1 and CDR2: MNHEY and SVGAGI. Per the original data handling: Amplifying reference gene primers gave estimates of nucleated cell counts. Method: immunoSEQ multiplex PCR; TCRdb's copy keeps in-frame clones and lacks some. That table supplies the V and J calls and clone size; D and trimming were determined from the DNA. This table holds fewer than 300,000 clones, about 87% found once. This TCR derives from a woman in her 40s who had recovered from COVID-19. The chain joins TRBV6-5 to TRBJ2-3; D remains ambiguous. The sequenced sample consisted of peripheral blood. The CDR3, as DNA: TGTGCCACAGCTAGAAAAGGCGATCGTCCAGATACGCAGTATTTT. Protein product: CATARKGDRPDTQYF.